Described below is a single T cell receptor beta chain sequence and its context. This clone was observed many times. The record has no base qualities; no much larger clone is one base away. The data were taken from a study of blood T cell repertoires in acute mononucleosis (dated by TCRdb to 2018 to 2020). A note on the overall study: Convalescent samples, which represented the memory response, were taken 5 to 8 months after the acute presentation. A mean blood EBV load of roughly 4 log10 genome copies per million B cells was observed during acute infection, and a mean blood EBV load of about 2.5 was observed at convalescence. Overall results and qualifications from the work: For BRLF1 (YVL-BR), a dominant role in TCR repertoire selection was played by TCRalpha CDR3 motifs, whereas only a minimal role was played by TCRbeta. Because only a fraction of each donor's blood was analyzed, sampling error might partly account for the low clonotype overlap between the acute and convalescent samples. With just a few donors in the cohort, the group averages were based on very few individuals. Although only roughly 9.9% of unique acute clonotypes carried over into convalescence, these persisting clonotypes made up most of the response, and the remainder were seemingly replaced by new, diverse de novo clonotypes.

The CDR3 spans 12 residues, from the cysteine through the phenylalanine. The entry retains the CDR3 DNA only, 36 bases that are in frame from base 1. V lost 8 bases and J lost 5 bases; the stretch between them is 10 bases long. CDR1 MDHEN and CDR2 SYDVKM are derived from the germline V gene. Total RNA from at least 9,000 sorted tetramer+ CD8 T cells was reverse transcribed into cDNA for TCR profiling. PCR amplification of CDR3 regions used primers annealing to V and J regions and added unique molecular identifiers so that templates could be tracked. The immunoSEQ platform, including its sequencing and error-correction standards, was used to profile TCRalpha and TCRbeta chains. In the authors' own workflow: Clonal copy numbers were corrected for sequencing and PCR errors, and IMGT conventions were followed to define CDR3s. Only productive rearrangements were analyzed, using immunoSEQ Analyzer versions 2.0 and 3.0, with gene-pairing frequencies processed further in Microsoft Excel. Circos plots were used to visualize V-J pairings, and MEME plus a custom motifSearch program were used to find CDR3 motifs. The OLGA algorithm was used to calculate the probability of generation of TCR sequences. A clonotype seen at both visits was called persistent, a clonotype seen only at the acute visit was called nonpersistent, and a clonotype seen only at convalescence was called de novo. A public TCR was defined as an amino acid clonotype used by more than one donor. TCRdb mirrors the immuneACCESS table, restricted to in-frame sequences. Some clones are absent from its copies; in checked studies, under half trace to an unresolved V gene, and the reason for the others is unknown. V and J calls and clone size are copied from that table; D and trimming were computed from the DNA. The sample table lists roughly 1,800 clones, around 20% of them with a count of one. The ten largest make up 27% of the sample.

The sample's time point label is to be understood as: convalescence about 6 months (5-8 months) after acute presentation (visit 7). CD8 T cell responses to two immunodominant EBV epitopes, BRLF1 109 (YVL-BR) and BMLF1 280 (GLC-BM), were tracked in the study over primary infection. Primary EBV infection was taken to be indicated by a positive serum heterophile antibody test and EBV viral capsid antigen-specific IgM. Magnetic positive selection (MACS) was first used to enrich total CD8 T cells from PBMCs. A FACSAria III was used to sort live CD3+ CD8+ tetramer+ cells to a purity above 85%. Cells were sorted with a PE-conjugated tetramer loaded with the BRLF1 109-117 peptide. TCR repertoires of EBV epitope-specific CD8 T cells were deep-sequenced directly ex vivo after tetramer sorting, at acute infection and at convalescence. The donors were three individuals between about 18 and 30 years old who had clinical acute infectious mononucleosis and laboratory evidence of primary EBV infection. Heparinized peripheral blood was drawn at clinical presentation with mononucleosis symptoms and was drawn again about 6 months later. PBMCs were isolated by Ficoll-Paque density gradient centrifugation.

In this chain, TRBV28 is recombined with TRBJ2-1; D gene: possibly TRBD2, on 6 matching bases. The source material was EBV YVL epitope tetramer+ CD8+ T cells sorted from PBMCs, sampled during convalescence from infectious mononucleosis. Per the publication, the cell subset or site label means: CD8 T cells binding a tetramer with EBV BRLF1 109-117 peptide (YVL-BR). The origin of this receptor is a woman under 30 with infectious mononucleosis caused by EBV. The DNA is TGTGCCAGCTGGAGGGTAAACAATGAGCAGTTCTTC. Its protein is CASWRVNNEQFF.